The T cell receptor beta chain described here comes from a study of human T cells and chemical hapten exposure. As for the study in general: Small volume differences among pooled libraries mainly caused per-sample TCR yield variation.

This CDR3 is 13 amino acids long. V lost 5 bases and J 0 bases, leaving 8 bases between the germline ends. Notes on the study in general: The number of TCRs above 1 in 1000 frequency did not change after DPC sensitization.

A remark on this clonotype: Its antigen is not known.

Individual cDNA molecules each carried unique molecular identifiers attached by the library. Each CDR3 protein gets one entry after TCRdb re-called the 5' RACE reads with MiXCR. The sample yields roughly 120,000 distinct CDR3 sequences, 15% to 20% seen once. Unfractionated whole blood was the source of the extracted total RNA. This chain links TRBV12-3 or TRBV12-4 with TRBJ2-7, with unresolved D. This clonotype was sampled from a human donor in good health. The CDR3 nucleotides are TGTGCCAGCAGTCCACGATACTCCTACGAGCAGTACTTC. Protein sequence: CASSPRYSYEQYF.